A selection of T cell receptor beta chains follows, all from one sample in a study of PD-1 blockade in classical Hodgkin lymphoma. Generated by immunoSEQ multiplex PCR, the TCRdb table keeps only in-frame clones and is missing some. The table lists tens of thousands of clones, around 85% of them singletons. The sequencing here drew on CD4+ T cells from blood, taken before the fourth cycle of nivolumab. Every receptor here comes from a human donor with classical Hodgkin lymphoma. Each CDR3 is given with its conserved first and last residue. The order of the fields is V gene, clone size, D gene, J gene, CDR3 protein, CDR3 DNA. The D gene is left open where the match is weak. Size tells how often a clone was seen (once, few, many) or the class of an expanded clone, and some rows leave it out.

V gene: TRBV2
clone size: .
D gene: .
J gene: TRBJ2-1
CDR3 protein: CASSRSYNEQFF
CDR3 DNA: TGTGCCAGCAGTAGGTCCTACAATGAGCAGTTCTTC

V gene: TRBV9
clone size: .
D gene: TRBD1
J gene: TRBJ2-7
CDR3 protein: CASSISGTGVYEQYF
CDR3 DNA: TGTGCCAGCAGCATCTCCGGGACAGGGGTTTACGAGCAGTACTTC

V gene: TRBV7-9
clone size: .
D gene: .
J gene: TRBJ1-4
CDR3 protein: CASSRSGHNEKLFF
CDR3 DNA: TGTGCCAGCAGCCGCAGCGGGCACAATGAAAAACTGTTTTTT

V gene: TRBV4-3
clone size: .
D gene: .
J gene: TRBJ2-3
CDR3 protein: CASSQDRVYTDTQYF
CDR3 DNA: TGCGCCAGCAGCCAAGACAGGGTATACACAGATACGCAGTATTTT

V gene: TRBV6-6
clone size: .
D gene: TRBD1
J gene: TRBJ2-7
CDR3 protein: CASVEGTGFYEQYF
CDR3 DNA: TGTGCCAGCGTCGAAGGGACAGGGTTCTACGAGCAGTACTTC

V gene: TRBV6-5
clone size: .
D gene: TRBD1
J gene: TRBJ1-2
CDR3 protein: CASSGQGYGYTF
CDR3 DNA: TGTGCCAGCAGCGGACAGGGCTATGGCTACACCTTC

V gene: TRBV7-2
clone size: .
D gene: .
J gene: TRBJ2-3
CDR3 protein: CASSSGLPPDTQYF
CDR3 DNA: TGTGCCAGCAGCTCGGGCCTCCCCCCAGATACGCAGTATTTT

V gene: TRBV5-1
clone size: .
D gene: .
J gene: TRBJ2-1
CDR3 protein: CASSLAWGGGNEQFF
CDR3 DNA: TGCGCCAGCAGCTTGGCCTGGGGAGGGGGCAATGAGCAGTTCTTC

V gene: TRBV30
clone size: few
D gene: .
J gene: TRBJ1-2
CDR3 protein: CAWSSYGGWDGYTF
CDR3 DNA: TGTGCCTGGAGTTCATACGGAGGGTGGGATGGCTACACCTTC

V gene: TRBV13
clone size: .
D gene: TRBD2
J gene: TRBJ2-5
CDR3 protein: CASSVRLAQETQYF
CDR3 DNA: TGTGCCAGCAGCGTCCGACTAGCGCAAGAGACCCAGTACTTC

V gene: TRBV11-2
clone size: .
D gene: .
J gene: TRBJ1-1
CDR3 protein: CASSFEWAYEAFF
CDR3 DNA: TGTGCCAGCAGCTTTGAGTGGGCATATGAAGCTTTCTTT